This T cell receptor beta chain was sequenced in a study of beta chain features in type 1 diabetes. V was cut by 10 bases and J by 3 bases, with 10 bases left in between. The CDR3 runs to 11 residues. The germline V gene has CDR1 MNHEY and CDR2 SVGAGI. The entirety of the isolated RNA underwent reverse transcription, so expressed TCRB transcripts were sequenced. Clones were read by immunoSEQ multiplex PCR, and TCRdb kept only the in-frame ones, dropping some. The data show 300,000 to 350,000 clones, approximately 14% seen once. The V and J genes are TRBV6-5 and TRBJ2-7; perhaps TRBD1 as D (5 bases). The source is a man aged 25-40 years in good health. Material for sequencing was central memory CD4+ T cells from blood. CDR3 region: CATWQGYEQYF. CDR3 nucleotides: TGTGCCACTTGGCAGGGCTACGAGCAGTACTTC.